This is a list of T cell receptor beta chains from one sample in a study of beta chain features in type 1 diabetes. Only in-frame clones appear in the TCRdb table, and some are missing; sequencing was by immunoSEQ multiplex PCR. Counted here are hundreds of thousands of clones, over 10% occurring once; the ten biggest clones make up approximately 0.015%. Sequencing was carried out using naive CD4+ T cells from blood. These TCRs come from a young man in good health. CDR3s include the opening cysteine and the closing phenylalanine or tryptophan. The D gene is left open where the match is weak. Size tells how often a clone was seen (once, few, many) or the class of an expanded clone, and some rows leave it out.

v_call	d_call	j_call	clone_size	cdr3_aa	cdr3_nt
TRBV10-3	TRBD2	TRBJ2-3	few	CATQAGLAVSRTDTQYF	TGTGCCACTCAGGCAGGACTAGCGGTTTCCCGCACAGATACGCAGTATTTT
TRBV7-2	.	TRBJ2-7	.	CASSLGRLIYEQYF	TGTGCCAGCAGCTTAGGCCGACTTATCTACGAGCAGTACTTC
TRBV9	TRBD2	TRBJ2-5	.	CASSVTSGTRYTPETQYF	TGTGCCAGCAGCGTCACCTCCGGGACTAGGTATACCCCAGAGACCCAGTACTTC
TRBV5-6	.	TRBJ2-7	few	CASSFSGLDEQYF	TGTGCCAGCAGCTTTTCTGGCTTGGACGAGCAGTACTTC
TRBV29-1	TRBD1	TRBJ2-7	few	CSVERQGGNEQYF	TGCAGCGTTGAAAGACAGGGCGGTAATGAGCAGTACTTC
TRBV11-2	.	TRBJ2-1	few	CASSFTELNYNEQFF	TGTGCCAGCAGCTTTACCGAACTCAACTACAATGAGCAGTTCTTC
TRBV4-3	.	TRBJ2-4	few	CASSQEGRHLLAKNIQYF	TGCGCCAGCAGCCAAGAAGGAAGACACCTGCTAGCCAAAAACATTCAGTACTTC
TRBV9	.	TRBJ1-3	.	CASSPRTDFQGNTIYF	TGTGCCAGCAGCCCCAGGACAGACTTCCAAGGAAACACCATATATTTT
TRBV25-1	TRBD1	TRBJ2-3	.	CASSEGGTGPTDTQYF	TGTGCCAGCAGTGAAGGGGGGACAGGACCCACAGATACGCAGTATTTT
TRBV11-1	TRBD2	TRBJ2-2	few	CASGSGGAGTGELFF	TGTGCCAGCGGTAGCGGGGGGGCCGGCACCGGGGAGCTGTTTTTT
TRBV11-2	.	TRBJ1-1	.	CASSPQGWGGAFF	TGTGCCAGCAGCCCTCAGGGGTGGGGGGGAGCTTTCTTT
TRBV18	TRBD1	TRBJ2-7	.	CASSLRDRGDFGYEQYF	TGTGCCAGCTCATTAAGGGACAGGGGGGATTTCGGATACGAGCAGTACTTC
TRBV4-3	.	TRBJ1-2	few	CASSPTRHLNYGYTF	TGCGCCAGCAGCCCGACCCGACATCTTAACTATGGCTACACCTTC
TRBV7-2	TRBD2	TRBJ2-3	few	CASTRAGEGADTQYF	TGTGCCAGCACCCGAGCGGGGGAGGGCGCAGATACGCAGTATTTT
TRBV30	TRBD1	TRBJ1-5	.	CAWSPDRGEYQPQHF	TGTGCCTGGAGTCCGGACAGGGGGGAGTATCAGCCCCAGCATTTT
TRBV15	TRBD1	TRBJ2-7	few	CATSREARGHEQYF	TGTGCCACCAGCAGAGAGGCCAGGGGGCACGAGCAGTACTTC
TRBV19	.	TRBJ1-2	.	CASRTTVHYGYTF	TGTGCCAGTAGGACGACAGTTCACTATGGCTACACCTTC
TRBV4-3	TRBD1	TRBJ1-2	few	CASSQEDPGTGGGYTF	TGCGCCAGCAGCCAAGAGGACCCCGGGACAGGCGGCGGCTACACCTTC
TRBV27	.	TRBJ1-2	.	CASSSWTGGNYGYTF	TGTGCCAGCAGTAGCTGGACGGGCGGGAACTATGGCTACACCTTC
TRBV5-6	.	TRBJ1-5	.	CASILPGHDQPQHF	TGTGCCAGCATCTTGCCGGGACACGATCAGCCCCAGCATTTT
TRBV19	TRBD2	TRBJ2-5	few	CASIGIGRGETQYF	TGTGCCAGTATCGGAATAGGGAGGGGAGAGACCCAGTACTTC
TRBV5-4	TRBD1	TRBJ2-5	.	CASSQRTGGETQYF	TGTGCCAGCAGCCAGCGGACAGGCGGAGAGACCCAGTACTTC
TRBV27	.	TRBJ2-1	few	CASSLYGYNEQFF	TGTGCCAGCAGTTTATACGGGTACAATGAGCAGTTCTTC
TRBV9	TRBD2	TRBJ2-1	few	CASSVGDYNEQFF	TGTGCCAGCAGCGTAGGGGACTATAATGAGCAGTTCTTC
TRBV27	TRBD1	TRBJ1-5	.	CASSLSGLGTGGQPQHF	TGTGCCAGCAGTTTATCCGGACTAGGGACAGGGGGGCAGCCCCAGCATTTT
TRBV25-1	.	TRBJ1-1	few	CASSVVDRVGTEAFF	TGTGCCAGCAGTGTGGTGGACAGAGTGGGCACTGAAGCTTTCTTT
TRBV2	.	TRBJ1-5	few	CASSRSGVRAQHF	TGTGCCAGCAGTCGTTCCGGGGTTAGAGCCCAGCATTTT
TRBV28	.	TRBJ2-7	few	CASSLRSEQYF	TGTGCCAGCAGTTTGAGATCCGAGCAGTACTTC
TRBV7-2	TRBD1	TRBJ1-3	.	CASSSTGGDSGNTIYF	TGTGCCAGCAGCTCCACAGGGGGGGACTCTGGAAACACCATATATTTT
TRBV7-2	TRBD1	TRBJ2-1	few	CASSPQLTRTGYNEQFF	TGTGCCAGCAGCCCACAACTTACCCGGACAGGGTACAATGAGCAGTTCTTC
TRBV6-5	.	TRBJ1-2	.	CASSPFARGYGYTF	TGTGCCAGCAGTCCCTTCGCCAGAGGCTATGGCTACACCTTC
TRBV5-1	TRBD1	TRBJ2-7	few	CASSLGQGIGEQYF	TGCGCCAGCAGCCTGGGACAGGGGATTGGGGAGCAGTACTTC
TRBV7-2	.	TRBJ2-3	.	CASSDRGGASTDTQYF	TGTGCCAGCAGCGATAGGGGGGGCGCTAGCACAGATACGCAGTATTTT
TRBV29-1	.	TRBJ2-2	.	CSVQTSGTGELFF	TGCAGCGTCCAGACCTCAGGCACCGGGGAGCTGTTTTTT
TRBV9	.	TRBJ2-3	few	CASSVVGGSTDTQYF	TGTGCCAGCAGCGTGGTCGGCGGGAGCACAGATACGCAGTATTTT
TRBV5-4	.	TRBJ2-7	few	CASSLTGSSYEQYF	TGTGCCAGCAGCTTGACGGGGAGCTCCTACGAGCAGTACTTC
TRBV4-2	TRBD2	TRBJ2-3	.	CASSPGLSTDTQYF	TGTGCCAGCAGCCCGGGACTATCCACAGATACGCAGTATTTT
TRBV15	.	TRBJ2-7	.	CATSPRGSSRSYEQYF	TGTGCCACCAGCCCGAGAGGCTCTAGCAGATCCTACGAGCAGTACTTC
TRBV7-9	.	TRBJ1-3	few	CASISDRTGNTIYF	TGTGCCAGCATTTCGGACAGAACTGGAAACACCATATATTTT
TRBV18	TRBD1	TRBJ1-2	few	CASSQGQGGYGYTF	TGTGCCAGCTCACAGGGACAGGGAGGCTATGGCTACACCTTC
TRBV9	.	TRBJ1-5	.	CASSVGPDSNQPQHF	TGTGCCAGCAGCGTAGGCCCAGATAGCAATCAGCCCCAGCATTTT
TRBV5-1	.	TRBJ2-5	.	CASSPGTLETQYF	TGCGCCAGCAGCCCCGGGACTCTAGAGACCCAGTACTTC
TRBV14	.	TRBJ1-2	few	CASSQDRSYGYTF	TGTGCCAGCAGCCAAGATAGGAGCTATGGCTACACCTTC
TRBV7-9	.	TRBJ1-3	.	CASSFWGAGNTIYF	TGTGCCAGCAGCTTCTGGGGAGCTGGAAACACCATATATTTT
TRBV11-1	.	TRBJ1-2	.	CASSLAEEQFTF	TGTGCCAGCAGCTTAGCAGAGGAGCAGTTCACCTTC
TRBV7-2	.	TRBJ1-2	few	CASSSGLHGYTF	TGTGCCAGCAGCTCCGGGTTACATGGCTACACCTTC
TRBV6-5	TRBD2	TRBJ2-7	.	CASRGLGGPYEQYF	TGTGCCAGCAGGGGACTAGGCGGTCCCTACGAGCAGTACTTC
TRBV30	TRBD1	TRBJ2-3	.	CAWATGVQDTQYF	TGTGCCTGGGCGACAGGGGTTCAAGATACGCAGTATTTT
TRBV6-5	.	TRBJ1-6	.	CASSPPGRPDSPLHF	TGTGCCAGCAGTCCTCCCGGGAGGCCGGATTCACCCCTCCACTTT
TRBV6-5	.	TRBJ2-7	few	CASSAGRPYEQYF	TGTGCCAGCAGTGCGGGACGGCCCTACGAGCAGTACTTC
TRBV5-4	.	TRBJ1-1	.	CASSLGGVATEAFF	TGTGCCAGCAGCTTGGGGGGGGTGGCCACTGAAGCTTTCTTT
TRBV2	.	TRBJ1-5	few	CASRKANQPQHF	TGTGCCAGCAGGAAAGCCAATCAGCCCCAGCATTTT
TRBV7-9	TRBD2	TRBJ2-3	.	CARAGGSTDTQYF	TGTGCCAGGGCGGGGGGCTCAACAGATACGCAGTATTTT
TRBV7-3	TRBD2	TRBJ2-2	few	CASSYGLAGLGELFF	TGTGCCAGCAGCTATGGACTAGCAGGCCTCGGGGAGCTGTTTTTT
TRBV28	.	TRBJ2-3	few	CASSTSSTDTQYF	TGTGCCAGCAGTACCAGTAGCACAGATACGCAGTATTTT
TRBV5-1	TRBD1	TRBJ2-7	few	CASSWTGLDEQYF	TGCGCCAGCAGCTGGACAGGTTTGGACGAGCAGTACTTC
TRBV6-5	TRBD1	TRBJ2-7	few	CASSDRGQWSEQYF	TGTGCCAGCAGCGACAGGGGGCAATGGAGCGAGCAGTACTTC
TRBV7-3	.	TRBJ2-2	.	CASSGDRTGELFF	TGTGCCAGCAGCGGAGACAGAACCGGGGAGCTGTTTTTT
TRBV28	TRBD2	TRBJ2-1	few	CASSLPGGRPYNEQFF	TGTGCCAGCAGTCTCCCCGGCGGGAGGCCCTACAATGAGCAGTTCTTC